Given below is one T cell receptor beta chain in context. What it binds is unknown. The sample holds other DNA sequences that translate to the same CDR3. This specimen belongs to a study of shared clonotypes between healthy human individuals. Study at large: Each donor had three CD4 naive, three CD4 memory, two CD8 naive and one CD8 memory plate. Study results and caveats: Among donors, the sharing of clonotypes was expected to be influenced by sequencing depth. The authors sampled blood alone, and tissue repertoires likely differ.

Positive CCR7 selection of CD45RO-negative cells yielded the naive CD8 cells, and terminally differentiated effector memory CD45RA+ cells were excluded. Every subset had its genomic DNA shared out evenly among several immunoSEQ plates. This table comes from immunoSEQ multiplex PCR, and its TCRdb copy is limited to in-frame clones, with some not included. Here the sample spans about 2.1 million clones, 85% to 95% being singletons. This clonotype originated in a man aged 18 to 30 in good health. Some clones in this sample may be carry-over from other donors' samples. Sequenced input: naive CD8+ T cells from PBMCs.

CDR3 in amino acids: CASSLTGSSYEQYF. The CDR3 region has the DNA TGCGCCAGCAGCCTGACAGGGTCTAGCTACGAGCAGTACTTC. V usage is TRBV5-1 and J usage is TRBJ2-7, with TRBD1 identical over 7 bases. The ends lost 4 bases at V and 3 bases at J; junction bases unmatched: 7. This CDR3 is 14 amino acids long. The germline gives CDR1 SGHRS, CDR2 YFSETQ. The full variable domain, rest sourced from reference TRBV5-1 and TRBJ2-7, is KAGVTQTPRYLIKTRGQQVTLSCSPISGHRSVSWYQQTPGQGLQFLFEYFSETQRNKGNFPGRFSGRQFSNSRSEMNVSTLELGDSALYLCASSLTGSSYEQYFGPGTRLTVT.